Listed below are T cell receptor beta chains from one sample, sequenced in a study of neurological immune-mediated disorders. Each CDR3 protein is one row after TCRdb ran MiXCR on the 5' RACE reads. The sample has about 21,000 distinct CDR3 sequences; 15% to 20% are singletons. Sequenced material: CD8+ T cells from blood. These receptors all come from a woman aged 18-29 years with multiple sclerosis. CDR3s include the opening cysteine and the closing phenylalanine or tryptophan. The D gene is left open where the match is weak. Where a row states a size, it is once, few, many or the class of an expanded clone; other rows omit it.

clone_size,d_call,j_call,v_call,cdr3_nt,cdr3_aa
many,-,TRBJ1-1,TRBV6-5,TGTGCCAGCAGTTACTCCAGGACCGCTGAAGCTTTCTTT,CASSYSRTAEAFF
few,-,TRBJ2-1,TRBV20-1,TGCAGTGCTAGAGACCTGGCGGGGGCCATGTTATATGAGCAGTTCTTC,CSARDLAGAMLYEQFF
-,-,TRBJ2-1,TRBV2,TGTGCCAGTATTCTGGGGGGTGATGAGCAGTTCTTC,CASILGGDEQFF
many,-,TRBJ2-5,TRBV10-3,TGTGCCATCAAGGCCCTCGGCGCCCAAGAGACCCAGTACTTC,CAIKALGAQETQYF
many,-,TRBJ2-7,TRBV25-1,TGTGCCAGCAGTGAATTAGGGTTATCCTACGAGCAGTACTTC,CASSELGLSYEQYF
many,-,TRBJ2-6,TRBV5-1,TGCGCCAGCAGCTTGAGTAATCCTTCTGGGGCCAACGTCCTGACTTTC,CASSLSNPSGANVLTF
-,-,TRBJ1-5,TRBV27,TGTGCCAGCAGTTTAGGTTGGGATAGCAATCAGCCCCAGCATTTT,CASSLGWDSNQPQHF
many,TRBD2,TRBJ2-1,TRBV20-1,TGCAGTGCTAGACCCGGGACTAGCGGGGGGATAGATGAGCAGTTCTTC,CSARPGTSGGIDEQFF
-,-,TRBJ2-3,TRBV7-3,TGTGCCAGCAGCTTATTCCCCGACACAGATACGCAGTATTTT,CASSLFPDTDTQYF
few,-,TRBJ1-4,TRBV27,TGTGCCAGCACTTCTATGGGGGGCTATGAAAAACTGTTTTTT,CASTSMGGYEKLFF
many,-,TRBJ2-5,TRBV29-1,TGCAGCGTTGAAGGGGGCCCGGGACTTACGGAAGAGACCCAGTACTTC,CSVEGGPGLTEETQYF
-,TRBD1,TRBJ2-3,TRBV20-1,TGCAGTGCCTCCCCGGGACAGCTGATCACAGATACGCAGTATTTT,CSASPGQLITDTQYF
many,TRBD1,TRBJ2-7,TRBV6-1,TGTGCCAGCAGTGTCCACCCTGGGACAGGGGCCTACGAGCAGTACTTC,CASSVHPGTGAYEQYF
many,TRBD1,TRBJ2-7,TRBV5-1,TGCGCCAGCAGCTTGAAACCGACAGGGAAAACCTACGAGCAGTACTTC,CASSLKPTGKTYEQYF
medium-sized,-,TRBJ2-1,TRBV5-1,TGCGCCAGCAGCCTCCGGGGGAGCGCTAACAATGAGCAGTTCTTC,CASSLRGSANNEQFF
many,-,TRBJ2-3,TRBV12-3/TRBV12-4,TGTGCCAGCAGTTTTAGTGAGGTCAAGGGTGATACGCAGTATTTT,CASSFSEVKGDTQYF
few,-,TRBJ2-7,TRBV5-1,TGCGCCAGCAGCTTGGTTTCAGGTGCCTACGAGCAGTACTTC,CASSLVSGAYEQYF
many,-,TRBJ1-4,TRBV6-5,TGTGCCAGCAGCCGGCAGAGCTCTAATGAAAAACTGTTTTTT,CASSRQSSNEKLFF
medium-sized,-,TRBJ2-5,TRBV10-3,TGTGCCATCAGTGAGTCTCTGGGCAGGGCAGAAGAGACCCAGTACTTC,CAISESLGRAEETQYF
many,TRBD2,TRBJ2-1,TRBV5-1,TGCGCCAGCAGTTGGCCCCCAGCGGGAGACGGGAATGAGCAGTTCTTC,CASSWPPAGDGNEQFF
many,TRBD1,TRBJ1-2,TRBV20-1,TGCAGTGCTTTCCGACAGGGGGCGTACTTTATCGGGCATGGCTACACCTTC,CSAFRQGAYFIGHGYTF
-,TRBD1,TRBJ2-5,TRBV5-1,TGCGCCAGCAGCTCGGGACAGGGGAGAGAGACCCAGTACTTC,CASSSGQGRETQYF
-,-,TRBJ2-1,TRBV9,TGTGCCAGCAGCCCCGCCGGGAGAACCTACAATGAGCAGTTCTTC,CASSPAGRTYNEQFF
-,-,TRBJ1-2,TRBV30,TGTGCCTGGAGTGTAAGGGGCACAGACTATGGCTACACCTTC,CAWSVRGTDYGYTF
many,TRBD2,TRBJ2-1,TRBV9,TGTGCCAGCAGCGTCGGGACTAGCGGGAGTGGGCAGTTCTTC,CASSVGTSGSGQFF
many,-,TRBJ2-7,TRBV29-1,TGCAGCGTTGACTCCCCTTCCTCCTACGAGCAGTACTTC,CSVDSPSSYEQYF
many,-,TRBJ2-1,TRBV15,TGTGCCACCAGCAGAGCCGCGTTCGCCAGCCGTTACAATGAGCAGTTCTTC,CATSRAAFASRYNEQFF
few,-,TRBJ2-5,TRBV7-6,TGTGCCAGCAGCTTAGAGACAGAGAACCGAGAGACCCAGTACTTC,CASSLETENRETQYF
many,-,TRBJ2-1,TRBV6-5,TGTGCCAGCAGTTACTCCTCCCCATCAGGGAATGAGCAGTTCTTC,CASSYSSPSGNEQFF
-,-,TRBJ2-3,TRBV25-1,TGTGCCAGCAGTGACCCTGCCCGGACAGATACGCAGTATTTT,CASSDPARTDTQYF
-,-,TRBJ2-7,TRBV12-3/TRBV12-4,TGTGCCAGCAGATATACGGACAACGAGCAGTACTTC,CASRYTDNEQYF
-,TRBD1,TRBJ2-1,TRBV7-8,TGTGCCAGCAGCTCAAGACAGGGGGCTCCCTACAATGAGCAGTTCTTC,CASSSRQGAPYNEQFF
many,-,TRBJ1-1,TRBV20-1,TGCAGTGCTAGAGATCCCCGACACCTGAACACTGAAGCTTTCTTT,CSARDPRHLNTEAFF
many,TRBD1,TRBJ2-5,TRBV20-1,TGCAGTGCTAGAGATTATACAGGGGAGCAAGAGACCCAGTACTTC,CSARDYTGEQETQYF
-,TRBD2,TRBJ2-3,TRBV20-1,TGCAGTGCCACTGGACTAGCGGGGACAGATACGCAGTATTTT,CSATGLAGTDTQYF
medium-sized,-,TRBJ2-1,TRBV29-1,TGCAGCGACCGTTATAGCGGAAACAATGAGCAGTTCTTC,CSDRYSGNNEQFF